This entry lists 10 T cell receptor beta chains sequenced from one sample in a study of post-analysis software for immune sequencing data. Study-wide results and caveats: The study found TRBV5-6, TRBV5-1 and TRBV20-1 among five or six TRBV segments more frequent in patients than controls.

No antigen has been identified for these receptors. The authors incorporated unique molecular identifiers into the TCR beta cDNA libraries. TCRdb reanalysed the PCR reads using MiXCR and keeps one entry per CDR3 protein. The sample consists of approximately 730,000 distinct CDR3 sequences, around 45% of them appearing once. Sequences were obtained from blood. The origin of the receptors is a girl between 10 and 17 years old with multiple sclerosis.

This clonotype came up once. The J gene is TRBJ2-1, the V gene TRBV20-1; 11 nucleotides match TRBD1. The V and J ends lost 3 bases and 9 bases, in that order; junction bases with no gene match: 10. The CDR3 covers 15 residues. The germline V gene has CDR1 DFQATT and CDR2 SNEGSKA (reference sequence). In DNA, the CDR3 is TGCAGTGCTAGCCCATGGACAGGGGGCGAGTTTGAGCAGTTCTTC. Translating it yields CSASPWTGGEFEQFF.

This clonotype came up once. The chain uses TRBV5-1 and TRBJ1-4; D not certain. The germline V gene has CDR1 SGHRS and CDR2 YFSETQ. The CDR3 runs 16 residues. V was cut by 0 bases and J by 5 bases, with 14 bases left in between. The CDR3 DNA follows: TGCGCCAGCAGCTTGGTGACGGGAGGCGAGAATGAAAAACTGTTTTTT. Translated: CASSLVTGGENEKLFF. The full variable domain, in which reference TRBV5-1 and TRBJ1-4 provide the parts outside the CDR3, is KAGVTQTPRYLIKTRGQQVTLSCSPISGHRSVSWYQQTPGQGLQFLFEYFSETQRNKGNFPGRFSGRQFSNSRSEMNVSTLELGDSALYLCASSLVTGGENEKLFFGSGTQLSVL.

V is TRBV7-3 and J is TRBJ2-3; D gene uncertain. Germline V gene data show CDR1 as SGHTA and CDR2 as FQGTGA. This CDR3 has 13 amino acids. Deletions cut 8 bases from V and 0 bases from J, with 9 bases between. The CDR3 nucleotides are TGTGCCAGCGCAGCGCATAGCACAGATACGCAGTATTTT. The encoded protein is CASAAHSTDTQYF.

The chain joins TRBV15 to TRBJ2-7; no definite D call. The germline gives CDR1 LNHNV, CDR2 YYDKDF (reference sequence). The CDR3 totals 14 residues. V was clipped by 0 bases and J by 7 bases, with 13 bases between them. CDR3 region: CATSREELDGEQYF. The CDR3, as DNA: TGTGCCACCAGCAGAGAAGAGTTGGATGGGGAGCAGTACTTC. The full variable domain, its missing parts supplied by reference TRBV15 and TRBJ2-7, is DAMVIQNPRYQVTQFGKPVTLSCSQTLNHNVMYWYQQKSSQAPKLLFHYYDKDFNNEADTPDNFQSRRPNTSFCFLDIRSPGLGDTAMYLCATSREELDGEQYFGPGTRLTVT.

The chain is built from TRBV5-1 and TRBJ2-3, with TRBD2 matching over 14 bases. Trimming cost V 4 bases and J 4 bases; bases outside gene matches: 5. CDR1 and CDR2 from the germline V gene are SGHRS and YFSETQ. This CDR3 has 16 amino acids. The CDR3 DNA follows: TGCGCCAGCAGCAGCGGGACTAGCGGGAGAGCAGATACGCAGTATTTT. Its protein product is CASSSGTSGRADTQYF.

The chain links TRBV28 to TRBJ2-2; TRBD1 is a possible D gene (5 bases). The CDR3 covers 15 residues. Trimming removed 4 bases at V and 0 bases at J, with 9 bases between. CDR1 and CDR2 from the germline V gene are MDHEN and SYDVKM. The CDR3 DNA is TGTGCCAGCAGTTGGGGCAGCGCGAACACCGGGGAGCTGTTTTTT. This sequence encodes CASSWGSANTGELFF.

This clonotype was detected a few times. This chain uses TRBV3-1 with TRBJ2-1; D is unresolved. The CDR3 runs to 12 residues. CDR1 and CDR2 (germline): LGHDT, YNNKEL (reference sequence). Trimming removed 3 bases from V and 7 bases from J, with 7 bases in between. The CDR3 here is CASSHSWNEQFF. The CDR3 nucleotides read TGTGCCAGCAGCCATTCCTGGAATGAGCAGTTCTTC.

Worth noting for this clonotype: An end of the junction does not agree with germline; a read error may underlie this. The chain couples TRBV7-9 to TRBJ1-1, with D unresolved. Per the germline V gene, CDR1 is SEHNR and CDR2 is FQNEAQ (reference sequence). This CDR3 has 12 amino acids. The CDR3 DNA sequence: TGTGCCGGCAGCCCTGGGGAGGCCATGGCTTTCTTT. Translation gives CAGSPGEAMAFF.

The chain uses TRBV29-1 and TRBJ2-7; D is unclear. The germline V gene has CDR1 SQVTM and CDR2 ANQGSEA. The CDR3 spans 10 residues. Trimming pared 6 bases from V and 4 bases from J, leaving 7 bases between. The CDR3 DNA sequence: TGCAGCGTCACAGATTACGAGCAGTACTTC. Its protein is CSVTDYEQYF.

The chain is built from TRBV5-1 and TRBJ2-3, with TRBD2 matching over 11 bases. The ends lost 0 bases at V and 6 bases at J; junction bases unmatched: 6. Germline V CDR1 and CDR2: SGHRS, YFSETQ. The CDR3 covers 16 residues. CDR3 bases: TGCGCCAGCAGCTTGGTTGGACTAGCGGGCGCGGATACGCAGTATTTT. Its translation is CASSLVGLAGADTQYF.